The TCR beta chain described here comes from a study of CD8 T cells in ankylosing spondylitis. TCRdb reanalysed the 5' RACE reads using MiXCR and keeps one entry per CDR3 protein. The sample includes around 320,000 distinct CDR3 sequences, around 20% of them seen just once. From germline, CDR1 is DFQATT and CDR2 SNEGSKA (reference sequence). The germline V and J ends were trimmed by 6 bases and 9 bases, with 9 bases remaining between them. The CDR3 has 10 residues. The clonotype originates from a female donor with ankylosing spondylitis or in good health (not recorded which). The sequencing sample was made of blood, either unsorted or a sorted T cell fraction (not recorded which). This rearrangement joins TRBV20-1 to TRBJ2-1, with D possibly matching TRBD2 (5 bases). CDR3 in amino acids: CSASSGEQFF. In nucleotides, the CDR3 is TGCAGTGCCTCCAGCGGTGAGCAGTTCTTC.